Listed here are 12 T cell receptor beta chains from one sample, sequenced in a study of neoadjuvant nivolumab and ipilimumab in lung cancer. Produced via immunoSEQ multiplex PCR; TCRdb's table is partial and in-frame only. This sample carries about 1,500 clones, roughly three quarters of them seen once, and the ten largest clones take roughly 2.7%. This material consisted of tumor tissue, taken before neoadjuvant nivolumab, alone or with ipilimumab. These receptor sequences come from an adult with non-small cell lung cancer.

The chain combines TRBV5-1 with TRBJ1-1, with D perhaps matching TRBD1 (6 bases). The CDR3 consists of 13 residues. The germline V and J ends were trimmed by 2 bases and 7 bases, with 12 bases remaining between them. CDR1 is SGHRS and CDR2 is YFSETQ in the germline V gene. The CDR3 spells CASSFSQDSEAFF. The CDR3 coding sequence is TGCGCCAGCAGCTTTTCACAGGACAGTGAAGCTTTCTTT.

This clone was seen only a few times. CDR3 amino acids: CASSLEGTGYNEQFF. The CDR3 region has the DNA TGTGCCAGCAGCTTAGAAGGGACAGGGTACAATGAGCAGTTCTTC. The V gene is TRBV7-8, the J gene TRBJ2-1; TRBD1 matches at 9 bases. Trimming removed 1 base from V and 4 bases from J; junction bases left unmatched: 2. CDR3 length: 15 amino acids. CDR1 and CDR2 (germline): SGHVS, FQNEAQ. The complete variable domain, with remaining parts taken from reference TRBV7-8 and TRBJ2-1, reads GAGVSQSPRYKVAKRGQDVALRCDPISGHVSLFWYQQALGQGPEFLTYFQNEAQLDKSGLPSDRFFAERPEGSVSTLKIQRTQQEDSAVYLCASSLEGTGYNEQFFGPGTRLTVL.

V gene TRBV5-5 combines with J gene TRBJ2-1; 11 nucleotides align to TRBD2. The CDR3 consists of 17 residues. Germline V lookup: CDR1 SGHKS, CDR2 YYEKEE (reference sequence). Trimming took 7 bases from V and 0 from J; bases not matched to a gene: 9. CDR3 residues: CASSTSGSGSSYNEQFF. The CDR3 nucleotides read TGTGCCAGCTCTACTAGCGGGAGTGGGAGCTCCTACAATGAGCAGTTCTTC.

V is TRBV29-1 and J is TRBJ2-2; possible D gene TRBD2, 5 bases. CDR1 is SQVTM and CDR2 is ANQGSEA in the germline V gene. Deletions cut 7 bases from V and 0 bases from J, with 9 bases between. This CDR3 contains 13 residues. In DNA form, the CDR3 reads TGCAGCGCGGCCGGGACGAACACCGGGGAGCTGTTTTTT. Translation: CSAAGTNTGELFF.

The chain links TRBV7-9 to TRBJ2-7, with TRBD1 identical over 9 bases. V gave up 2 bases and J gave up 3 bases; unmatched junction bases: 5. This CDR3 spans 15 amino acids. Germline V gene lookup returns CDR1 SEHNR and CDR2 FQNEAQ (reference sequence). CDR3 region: CASSLSDRGGYEQYF. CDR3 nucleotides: TGTGCCAGCAGCTTATCGGACAGGGGAGGCTACGAGCAGTACTTC.

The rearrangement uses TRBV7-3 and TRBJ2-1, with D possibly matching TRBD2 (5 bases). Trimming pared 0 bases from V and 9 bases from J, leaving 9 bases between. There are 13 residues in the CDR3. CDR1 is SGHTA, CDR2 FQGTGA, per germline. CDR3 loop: CASSLTTGVEQFF. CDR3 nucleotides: TGTGCCAGCAGCTTAACGACCGGGGTTGAGCAGTTCTTC. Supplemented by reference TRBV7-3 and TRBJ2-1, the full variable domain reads GAGVSQTPSNKVTEKGKYVELRCDPISGHTALYWYRQSLGQGPEFLIYFQGTGAADDSGLPNDRFFAVRPEGSVSTLKIQRTERGDSAVYLCASSLTTGVEQFFGPGTRLTVL.

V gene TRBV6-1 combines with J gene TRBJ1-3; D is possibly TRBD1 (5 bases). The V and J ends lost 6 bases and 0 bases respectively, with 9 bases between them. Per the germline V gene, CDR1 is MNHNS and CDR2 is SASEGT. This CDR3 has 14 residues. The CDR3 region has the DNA TGTGCCAGCAGAGACAGCTTCTCTGGAAACACCATATATTTT. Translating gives CASRDSFSGNTIYF.

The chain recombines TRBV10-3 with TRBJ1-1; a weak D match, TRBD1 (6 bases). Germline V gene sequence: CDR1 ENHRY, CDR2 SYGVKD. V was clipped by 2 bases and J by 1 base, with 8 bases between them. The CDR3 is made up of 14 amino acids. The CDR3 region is CAISERGENTEAFF. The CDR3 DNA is TGTGCCATCAGTGAGAGGGGGGAGAACACTGAAGCTTTCTTT.

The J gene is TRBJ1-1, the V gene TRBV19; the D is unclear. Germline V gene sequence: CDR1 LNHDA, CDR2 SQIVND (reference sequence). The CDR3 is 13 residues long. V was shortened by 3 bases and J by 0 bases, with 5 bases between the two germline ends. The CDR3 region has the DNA TGTGCCAGTAGTATCAGGTTGAACACTGAAGCTTTCTTT. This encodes CASSIRLNTEAFF.

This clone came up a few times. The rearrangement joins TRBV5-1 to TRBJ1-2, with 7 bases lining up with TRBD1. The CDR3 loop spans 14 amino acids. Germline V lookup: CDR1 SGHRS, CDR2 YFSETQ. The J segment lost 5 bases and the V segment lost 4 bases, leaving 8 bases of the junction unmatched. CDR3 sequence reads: CASSTGTESYGYTF. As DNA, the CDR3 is TGCGCCAGCAGCACCGGGACAGAGAGTTATGGCTACACCTTC.

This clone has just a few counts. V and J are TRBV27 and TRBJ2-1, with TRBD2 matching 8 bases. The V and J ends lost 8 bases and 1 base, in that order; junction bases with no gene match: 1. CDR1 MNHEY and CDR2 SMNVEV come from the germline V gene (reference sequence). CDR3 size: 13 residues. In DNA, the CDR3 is TGTGCCAGCGAGCGGGAGTCCTACAATGAGCAGTTCTTC. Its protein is CASERESYNEQFF.

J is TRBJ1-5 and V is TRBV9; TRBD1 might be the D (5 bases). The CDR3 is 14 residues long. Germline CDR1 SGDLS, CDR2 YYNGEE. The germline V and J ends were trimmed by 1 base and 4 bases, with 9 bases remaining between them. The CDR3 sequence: CASSVQGRNQPQHF. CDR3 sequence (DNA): TGTGCCAGCAGCGTACAGGGACGAAATCAGCCCCAGCATTTT.